This entry lists 16 T cell receptor beta chains sequenced from one sample in a study of CD8+ T cells in alopecia areata. The sample's treatment: oral pan-JAK inhibitor, 5-10 mg twice daily. Extraction and reverse transcription of RNA yielded cDNA as the sequencing template. Using immunoSEQ multiplex PCR, the repertoire was profiled, and TCRdb retains in-frame clones only, with some absent. The sample consists of over 150,000 clones, nearly 60% of them appearing once. This material consisted of CD4+ T cells sorted from blood, taken at week 24, from a patient treated with tofacitinib. All receptors come from a human donor with alopecia areata.

The chain carries TRBV25-1 and TRBJ2-5; no clear D. V was cut by 6 bases and J by 1 base, with 9 bases left in between. CDR1 and CDR2 (germline): MGHDK, SYGVNS. The CDR3 runs to 13 residues. DNA of the CDR3: TGTGCCAGCAGGGAACACCGCCAAGAGACCCAGTACTTC. It yields the protein CASREHRQETQYF.

The chain is built from TRBV5-4 and TRBJ1-1, with D hard to call. CDR1 SGHNT and CDR2 YYREEE come from the germline V gene (reference sequence). The CDR3 loop spans 14 amino acids. Trimming took off 0 bases at V and 1 base at J, with 7 bases between the two ends. CDR3 loop: CASSLAAANTEAFF. In DNA, the CDR3 is TGTGCCAGCAGCTTGGCGGCGGCGAACACTGAAGCTTTCTTT.

The chain joins TRBV29-1 to TRBJ1-1; 10 bases map to TRBD1. Germline loops: CDR1 SQVTM, CDR2 ANQGSEA. CDR3 length equals 13 residues. Trimming cost V 8 bases and J 7 bases; bases outside gene matches: 10. The CDR3 here is CSTRQGAEGEAFF. The CDR3, as DNA: TGCAGCACCAGACAGGGGGCAGAAGGTGAAGCTTTCTTT.

V and J are TRBV29-1 and TRBJ2-1; 9 positions match TRBD2. With V trimmed by 7 bases and J by 3 bases, 7 bases remained unmatched. CDR1 is SQVTM, CDR2 ANQGSEA, per germline. The CDR3 sequence is 14 residues long. The CDR3 spells CSAERGARYNEQFF. CDR3 DNA: TGCAGCGCAGAGCGGGGGGCACGCTACAATGAGCAGTTCTTC.

The rearrangement uses TRBV2 and TRBJ1-6, with 10 bases that match TRBD1. There are 15 residues in the CDR3. V lost 6 bases and J lost 10; bases outside the gene matches: 9. Germline CDR1 reads SNHLY; CDR2 reads FYNNEI. The CDR3 is CASSKSGTGESPLHF. CDR3 coding DNA: TGTGCCAGCAGCAAATCCGGGACAGGGGAATCACCCCTCCACTTT.

This clone was seen a handful of times. The chain employs TRBV13 and TRBJ2-7; 8 bases match TRBD1. V gave up 4 bases and J gave up 2 bases; unmatched junction bases: 7. In germline, CDR1 is PRHDT, CDR2 FYEKMQ (reference sequence). The CDR3 sequence is 15 residues long. DNA for the CDR3: TGTGCCAGCAGCTCACCGGGACAGGTACCCTACGAGCAGTACTTC. Its translation is CASSSPGQVPYEQYF. Together with reference TRBV13 and TRBJ2-7, the CDR3 gives the full variable domain: AAGVIQSPRHLIKEKRETATLKCYPIPRHDTVYWYQQGPGQDPQFLISFYEKMQSDKGSIPDRFSAQQFSDYHSELNMSSLELGDSALYFCASSSPGQVPYEQYFGPGTRLTVT.

The chain is built from TRBV10-3 and TRBJ2-3, with D perhaps TRBD1 or TRBD2 (5 bases each). The V gene lost 0 bases and the J gene lost 1 base, with 17 bases spanning the gap. Germline assignment: CDR1 ENHRY and CDR2 SYGVKD. CDR3 length: 18 amino acids. The CDR3 nucleotides are TGTGCCATCAGTGAGTCAGTACTACCGGGACCTCGCACAGATACGCAGTATTTT. Protein sequence: CAISESVLPGPRTDTQYF.

V is TRBV7-9 and J is TRBJ1-2; D might be TRBD1 (6 bases). The CDR3 spans 15 residues. Trimming cost V 3 bases and J 7 bases, with 18 bases left between them. Per the germline V gene, CDR1 is SEHNR and CDR2 is FQNEAQ (reference sequence). The CDR3 DNA reads as TGTGCCAGCAGCTTCGGGGCAGGGGTTCCAACTGGCTACACCTTC. This encodes CASSFGAGVPTGYTF.

This clone was recorded a few times. The genes are TRBV4-3 and TRBJ1-4; 9 nucleotides align to TRBD1. This CDR3 has 15 amino acids. Per germline, CDR1 LGHNA and CDR2 YSLEER. After removal of 2 bases from V and 8 bases from J, the junction contained 6 bases not matched to a gene. The CDR3 reads CASSQSGTGREKLFF. The CDR3 DNA reads TGCGCCAGCAGCCAATCCGGGACAGGGAGGGAAAAACTGTTTTTT.

J is TRBJ2-1 and V is TRBV20-1; the D is unclear. The CDR3 length is 11 residues. V lost 7 bases and J 8 bases, leaving 12 bases between the germline ends. Germline V gene data show CDR1 as DFQATT and CDR2 as SNEGSKA (reference sequence). CDR3 in amino acids: CSENKGHEQFF. CDR3 in DNA: TGCAGTGAGAATAAAGGCCATGAGCAGTTCTTC.

The V call is TRBV5-1, the J call TRBJ2-1, with D perhaps matching TRBD2 (6 bases). The CDR3 contains 14 residues. With 2 bases removed from V and 10 bases from J, the gap between germline ends came to 16 bases. CDR1 is SGHRS and CDR2 is YFSETQ in the germline V gene. The CDR3 region has the DNA TGCGCCAGCAGCTTTGCTAGGGGACGGGGGGAGCAGTTCTTC. Residues: CASSFARGRGEQFF.

This sequence joins TRBV11-2 and TRBJ1-1, with 8 bases that match TRBD1. Germline assignment: CDR1 SGHAT and CDR2 FQNNGV. The trim removed 1 base at V and 5 bases at J, leaving 6 bases unmatched. This CDR3 is 15 amino acids long. The CDR3 sequence is CASSLGQGKITEAFF. In DNA, the CDR3 is TGTGCCAGCAGCTTAGGACAGGGGAAAATTACTGAAGCTTTCTTT.

This clone was detected only a few times. The genes are TRBV18 and TRBJ2-1; perhaps TRBD2 as D (5 bases). CDR3 length: 11 amino acids. Per germline, CDR1 KGHSH and CDR2 LQKENI. The germline V and J ends were trimmed by 3 bases and 8 bases, with 5 bases remaining between them. The CDR3 nucleotides are TGTGCCAGCTCACCCGGGGATGAGCAGTTCTTC. This sequence encodes CASSPGDEQFF.

The table lists this clone with a few counts. The chain uses TRBV7-3 and TRBJ2-1, with D possibly TRBD2 on 5 matching bases. CDR1 is SGHTA, CDR2 FQGTGA, per germline. The V end was cut by 3 bases, the J end by 5 bases, with 11 bases between. The CDR3 covers 14 residues. DNA for the CDR3: TGTGCCAGCAGCTTCCCGCCGGGGAACAATGAGCAGTTCTTC. This gives the protein CASSFPPGNNEQFF.

This clone was seen a few times. The CDR3 protein is CAWERGQAEAFF. Written as DNA, the CDR3 is TGTGCCTGGGAAAGGGGGCAGGCTGAAGCTTTCTTT. The chain joins TRBV30 to TRBJ1-1, with 7 positions matching TRBD1. The J segment lost 6 bases and the V segment lost 5 bases, leaving 6 bases of the junction unmatched. Per germline, CDR1 GTSNPN and CDR2 SVGIG (reference sequence). The CDR3 length is 12 residues.

This rearrangement joins TRBV2 to TRBJ2-5, with TRBD2 as a possible D gene (6 bases). The CDR3 covers 12 residues. Germline V gives CDR1 SNHLY, CDR2 FYNNEI. V dropped 5 bases and J dropped 4 bases, with 8 bases sitting between them. In DNA form, the CDR3 reads TGTGCCAGCAGTTCTAGCGTAGAGACCCAGTACTTC. This translates into CASSSSVETQYF.